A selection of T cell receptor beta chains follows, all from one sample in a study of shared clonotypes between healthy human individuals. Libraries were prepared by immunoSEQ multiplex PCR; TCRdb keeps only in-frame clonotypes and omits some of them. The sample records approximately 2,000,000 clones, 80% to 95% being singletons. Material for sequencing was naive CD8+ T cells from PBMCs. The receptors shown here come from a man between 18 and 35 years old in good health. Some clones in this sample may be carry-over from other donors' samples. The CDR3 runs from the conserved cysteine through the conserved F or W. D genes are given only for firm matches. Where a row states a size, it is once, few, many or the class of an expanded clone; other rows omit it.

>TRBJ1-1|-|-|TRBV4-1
CASSQGRSGAEAFF
TGCGCCAGCAGCCAAGGGAGGAGTGGCGCTGAAGCTTTCTTT
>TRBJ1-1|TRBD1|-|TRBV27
CASSSGPGGITEAFF
TGTGCCAGCAGTTCGGGACCAGGGGGGATCACTGAAGCTTTCTTT
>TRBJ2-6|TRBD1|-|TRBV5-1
CASSAPGQAYSGANVLTF
TGCGCCAGCAGCGCACCGGGACAGGCTTACTCTGGGGCCAACGTCCTGACTTTC
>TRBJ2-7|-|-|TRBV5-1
CASSRPDYSYEQYF
TGCGCCAGCAGCCGCCCTGACTACTCCTACGAGCAGTACTTC
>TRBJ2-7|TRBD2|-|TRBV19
CASSTKLGLAGLGEQYF
TGTGCCAGTAGTACTAAACTGGGACTAGCGGGACTGGGCGAGCAGTACTTC
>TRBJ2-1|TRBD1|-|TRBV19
CASSPSGGNEQFF
TGTGCCAGTAGCCCGTCAGGGGGCAATGAGCAGTTCTTC
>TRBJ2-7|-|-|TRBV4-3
CASSQNTYRALEYEQYF
TGCGCCAGCAGCCAAAATACGTACCGGGCCCTGGAATACGAGCAGTACTTC
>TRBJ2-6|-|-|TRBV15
CATSRDWGWREESSGANVLTF
TGTGCCACCAGCAGAGATTGGGGATGGCGCGAGGAGAGCTCTGGGGCCAACGTCCTGACTTTC
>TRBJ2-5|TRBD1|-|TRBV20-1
CTYRGLGAQYF
TGCACTTACAGGGGTTTAGGGGCCCAGTACTTC
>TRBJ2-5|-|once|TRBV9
CASSPRGETQYF
TGTGCCAGCAGCCCCAGGGGTGAGACCCAGTACTTC
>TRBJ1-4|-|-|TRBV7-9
CASSAQNEKLFF
TGTGCCAGCAGCGCCCAGAACGAAAAACTGTTTTTT
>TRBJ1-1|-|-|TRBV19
CASSITGDTEAFF
TGTGCCAGTAGTATTACGGGGGACACTGAAGCTTTCTTT